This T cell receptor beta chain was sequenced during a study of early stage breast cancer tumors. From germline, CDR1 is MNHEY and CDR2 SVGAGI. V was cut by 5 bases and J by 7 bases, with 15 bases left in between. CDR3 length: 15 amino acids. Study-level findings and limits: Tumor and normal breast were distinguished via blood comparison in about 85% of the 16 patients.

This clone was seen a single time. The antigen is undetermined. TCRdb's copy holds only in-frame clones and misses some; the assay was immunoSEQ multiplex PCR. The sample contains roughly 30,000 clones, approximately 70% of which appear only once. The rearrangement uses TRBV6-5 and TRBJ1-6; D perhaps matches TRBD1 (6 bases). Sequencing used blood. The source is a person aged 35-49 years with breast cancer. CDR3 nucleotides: TGTGCCAGCAGTCCAGCTGACAGGACGAATTCACCCCTCCACTTT. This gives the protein CASSPADRTNSPLHF.